This TCR beta chain comes out of a study of blood T cells in healthy people across ages. A second PCR, run for about 6 to 11 cycles, used a sample-barcoded 5' primer plus a J-beta primer mix. TCRdb redid the calling of the 5' RACE reads with MiXCR, one entry per CDR3 protein. The table has approximately 1,100,000 distinct CDR3 sequences, 40% to 45% seen once. Germline V gene lookup returns CDR1 MNHNS and CDR2 SASEGT. This CDR3 has 15 amino acids. With 7 bases clipped from V and 7 bases from J, the junction kept 13 bases outside the gene matches. Sequenced sample: blood. This receptor was taken from a woman in her sixties in good health. The chain recombines TRBV6-1 with TRBJ2-7; TRBD2 aligns across 10 bases. The CDR3 DNA sequence: TGTGCCAGCATGACGGAGAGGGGAGCGGGAGGGGAGCAGTACTTC. Translated: CASMTERGAGGEQYF.